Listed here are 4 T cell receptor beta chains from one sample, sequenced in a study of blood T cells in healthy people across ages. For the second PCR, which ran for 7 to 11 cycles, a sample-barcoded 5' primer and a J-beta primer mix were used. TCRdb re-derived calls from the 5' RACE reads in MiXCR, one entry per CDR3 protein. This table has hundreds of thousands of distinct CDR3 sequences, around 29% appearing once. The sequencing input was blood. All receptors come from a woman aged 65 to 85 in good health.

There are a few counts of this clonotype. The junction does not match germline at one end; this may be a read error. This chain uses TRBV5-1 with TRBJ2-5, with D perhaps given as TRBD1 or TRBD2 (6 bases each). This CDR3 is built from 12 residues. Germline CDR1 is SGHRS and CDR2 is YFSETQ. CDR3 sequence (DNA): TGCGCCAGCAGCTTGGAGGGGGGACTTGAGTTCTTC. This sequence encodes CASSLEGGLEFF.

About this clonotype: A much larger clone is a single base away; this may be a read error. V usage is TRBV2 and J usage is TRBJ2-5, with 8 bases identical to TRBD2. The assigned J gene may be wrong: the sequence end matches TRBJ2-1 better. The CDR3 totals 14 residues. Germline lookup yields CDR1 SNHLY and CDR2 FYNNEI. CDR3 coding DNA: TGTGCCAACATCCGCCCGGGAGGGTACAATGAGCAGTTCTTC. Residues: CANIRPGGYNEQFF.

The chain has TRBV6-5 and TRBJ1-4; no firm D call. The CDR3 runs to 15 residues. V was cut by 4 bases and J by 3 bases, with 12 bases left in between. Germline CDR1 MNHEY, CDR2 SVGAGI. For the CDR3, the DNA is TGTGCCAGCAGTTCAACATCTGGGGCTAATGAAAAACTGTTTTTT. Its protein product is CASSSTSGANEKLFF.

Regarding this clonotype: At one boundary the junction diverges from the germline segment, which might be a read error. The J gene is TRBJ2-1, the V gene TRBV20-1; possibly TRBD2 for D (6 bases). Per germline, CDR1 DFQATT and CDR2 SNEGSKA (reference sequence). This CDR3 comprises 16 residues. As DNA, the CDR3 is TGCGGTGCTAGGACGCTTAGCGGCACCTCCTACAATGAGCAGTTCTTC. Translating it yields CGARTLSGTSYNEQFF.